The 22 T cell receptor beta chains below all came from one sample that was sequenced in a study of quantifying T cell responses using KT2 cells (dated 2017 in TCRdb). Context from the whole study: RNA was DNase-treated and reverse transcribed with TCR alpha and beta constant-region primers, mostly using SuperScript III.

The library was built by means of UMI-ligation and nested PCR. For sequencing, an Illumina MiSeq was employed. T4 RNA ligase 1 was used to ligate a single-stranded oligonucleotide containing the Illumina SP2 sequence and a UMI to the 3' end of the cDNA. PCR1 ran approximately 4 cycles (98°C 15 s, 69°C 30 s, 72°C 40 s); the beta primer was an equimolar mix of RC1.1 and RC1.2 covering TRBC1 and TRBC2. TCRdb took the public reads, trimmed them with fastp at Q25, ran MiXCR for clone calling and kept in-frame beta chains. Here each entry gathers all rows of one CDR3 protein and keeps the most common genes and DNA. This sample holds around 56,000 distinct CDR3 sequences; roughly 12% were observed only once. Of the sample, about 9.4% falls within the top ten clones. The source material was PBMCs spiked with cells of the T cell clone KT2. The receptors originated from a human donor.

The chain has TRBV6-2 or TRBV6-3 and TRBJ1-1, with TRBD1 as a possible D gene (6 bases). The V gene's germline CDR1 is MNHEY and CDR2 SVGEGT. The V and J ends lost 4 bases and 1 base respectively, with 19 bases between them. The CDR3 length is 17 residues. CDR3 DNA sequence: TGTGCCAGCAGTTTCGGTGTATTGAGGGGGGCGAACACTGAAGCTTTCTTT. As protein: CASSFGVLRGANTEAFF.

This clonotype was seen ten or more times. The V call is TRBV20-1, the J call TRBJ2-7; the match to TRBD1 covers 11 bases. This CDR3 region has 15 residues. The germline gives CDR1 DFQATT, CDR2 SNEGSKA (reference sequence). Trimming removed 6 bases from V and 5 bases from J; junction bases left unmatched: 12. CDR3 loop: CSALQPWTGGNEQYF. The DNA of the CDR3 is TGCAGTGCCCTGCAACCTTGGACAGGGGGCAACGAGCAGTACTTC.

This clonotype has only a few counts. V gene TRBV5-4 combines with J gene TRBJ2-4; D is unclear. The V end lost 1 base, the J end lost 0 bases, and 5 bases lay between the germline ends. The CDR3 covers 14 residues. Germline V lookup: CDR1 SGHNT, CDR2 YYREEE (reference sequence). The CDR3 coding sequence is TGTGCCAGCAGCTTGTGGGCAGCCAAAAACATTCAGTACTTC. Encoded protein: CASSLWAAKNIQYF.

This clonotype was observed many times. The chain employs TRBV2 and TRBJ2-1, with a tentative D call TRBD2 (6 bases). The germline gives CDR1 SNHLY, CDR2 FYNNEI. This CDR3 comprises 14 residues. Trimming shortened V by 8 bases and J by 1 base, and 12 bases separated the two germline ends. The CDR3 DNA is TGTGCCAGCGGGGTGGGGGGTTCCTACAATGAGCAGTTCTTC. Its protein is CASGVGGSYNEQFF.

This clonotype was counted ten times or more. The rearrangement uses TRBV7-9 and TRBJ2-1; D remains unclear. The CDR3 runs to 12 residues. V shed 0 bases and J shed 8 bases, with 5 bases lying between them. From germline, CDR1 is SEHNR and CDR2 FQNEAQ (reference sequence). The CDR3 DNA reads as TGTGCCAGCAGCTTAGCTCTTGATGAGCAGTTCTTC. This encodes CASSLALDEQFF.

This clonotype has just a few counts. The chain combines TRBV6-5 with TRBJ1-1; 8 nucleotides agree with TRBD1. Germline-derived CDR1 and CDR2 are MNHEY and SVGAGI. Germline trimming cut 10 bases from V and 3 bases from J; bases unmatched to any gene: 7. The CDR3 totals 13 residues. The CDR3 nucleotides are TGTGCCATCCGCAGGGGGCCCGACACTGAAGCTTTCTTT. Translation: CAIRRGPDTEAFF.

This clonotype was observed many times. The chain uses TRBV7-2 and TRBJ1-2; 7 bases match TRBD1. Germline CDR1 reads SGHTA; CDR2 reads FQGNSA. V lost 5 bases and J lost 4; bases outside the gene matches: 7. This CDR3 region has 14 residues. As DNA, the CDR3 is TGTGCCAGCAGCCAGAGACAGGGTCCCTATGGCTACACCTTC. Its protein is CASSQRQGPYGYTF.

This clonotype was found a few times. The chain couples TRBV6-2 or TRBV6-3 to TRBJ2-2, with D unclear. CDR3 length: 14 residues. Per germline, CDR1 MNHEY and CDR2 SVGEGT. The V end lost 0 bases, the J end lost 6 bases, and 8 bases lay between the germline ends. DNA of the CDR3: TGTGCCAGCAGTTACTCGATTTACTCCGGGGAGCTGTTTTTT. It specifies CASSYSIYSGELFF.

The chain is built from TRBV6-2 or TRBV6-3 and TRBJ2-7, with 10 positions matching TRBD2. V was pared by 4 bases and J by 6 bases, with 6 bases of the junction left unmatched. Germline-derived CDR1 and CDR2 are MNHEY and SVGEGT. This CDR3 comprises 14 residues. The DNA of the CDR3 is TGTGCCAGCAGTTCTAGCGGGAGAGTTATCGAGCAGTACTTC. The encoded protein is CASSSSGRVIEQYF.

This clonotype was detected a few times. J is TRBJ2-3 and V is TRBV10-3, with 11 nucleotides matching TRBD1. Unmatched junction bases numbered 5, after V lost 4 bases and J lost 2 bases. CDR3 size: 16 residues. CDR1 and CDR2 (germline): ENHRY, SYGVKD. The CDR3 sequence: CAISGKGQGVTDTQYF. In nucleotides, the CDR3 is TGTGCCATCAGTGGGAAGGGACAGGGGGTCACAGATACGCAGTATTTT.

The gene calls are TRBV10-3 and TRBJ2-5; 9 bases fit TRBD1. The CDR3 has 15 residues. V shed 4 bases and J 5 bases; nucleotides not matched to a gene: 8. CDR1 is ENHRY and CDR2 is SYGVKD in the germline V gene. DNA for the CDR3: TGTGCCATCAGTGGTGGGACAGGGCCTCGGGAGACCCAGTACTTC. Its translation: CAISGGTGPRETQYF.

There are many counts of this clonotype. CDR3 nucleotides: TGTGCCAGCAGCTACTCCGGGACAGGGGCTGAAGCTTTCTTT. Its translation is CASSYSGTGAEAFF. The rearrangement links TRBV9 to TRBJ1-1, with 10 bases aligning to TRBD1. V gave up 4 bases and J gave up 6 bases; unmatched junction bases: 6. This CDR3 has 14 amino acids. Germline CDR1 is SGDLS and CDR2 is YYNGEE.

This clonotype occurred many times. This chain links TRBV2 with TRBJ2-3; no reliable D call. The germline V gene has CDR1 SNHLY and CDR2 FYNNEI. CDR3 length equals 11 residues. Trimming took off 3 bases at V and 3 bases at J, with 1 base between the two ends. For the CDR3, the DNA is TGTGCCAGCAGTGAGACAGATACGCAGTATTTT. This translates into CASSETDTQYF. The variable domain in full, completed from reference TRBV2 and TRBJ2-3, reads EPEVTQTPSHQVTQMGQEVILRCVPISNHLYFYWYRQILGQKVEFLVSFYNNEISEKSEIFDDQFSVERPDGSNFTLKIRSTKLEDSAMYFCASSETDTQYFGPGTRLTVL.

The chain carries TRBV5-1 and TRBJ2-3, with TRBD2 matching 13 bases. The V segment lost 4 bases and the J segment 0 bases; nucleotides outside the gene matches: 11. This CDR3 has 19 residues. Germline lookup yields CDR1 SGHRS and CDR2 YFSETQ. The CDR3 DNA follows: TGCGCCAGCAGCCGAACCACTAGCGGGGGGGCCAGGAGCACAGATACGCAGTATTTT. Protein: CASSRTTSGGARSTDTQYF.

This clonotype was detected only a few times. The gene calls are TRBV7-6 and TRBJ2-5, with D possibly TRBD2 on 6 matching bases. Trimming pared 5 bases from V and 5 bases from J, leaving 15 bases between. The CDR3 loop spans 14 amino acids. In germline, CDR1 is SGHVS, CDR2 FNYEAQ. CDR3 region: CASSPGTSKETQYF. In DNA, the CDR3 is TGTGCCAGCAGCCCCGGGACTTCGAAGGAGACCCAGTACTTC.

This clonotype was detected ten times or more. The rearrangement joins TRBV18 to TRBJ2-1, with 8 nucleotides matching TRBD2. The germline V gene has CDR1 KGHSH and CDR2 LQKENI. With V trimmed by 0 bases and J by 0 bases, 7 bases remained unmatched. This CDR3 has 18 amino acids. The CDR3 reads CASSPPKIAGSSYNEQFF. As DNA, the CDR3 is TGTGCCAGCTCACCACCCAAAATAGCGGGGAGCTCCTACAATGAGCAGTTCTTC.

The chain carries TRBV6-2 or TRBV6-3 and TRBJ1-1, with D perhaps TRBD1 (6 bases). V lost 6 bases to trimming and J lost 10 bases, with 12 bases between them. CDR1 is MNHEY and CDR2 is SVGEGT in the germline V gene. CDR3 length: 11 amino acids. The CDR3 region is CASRKTGGAFF. CDR3 nucleotide sequence: TGTGCCAGCAGGAAGACAGGAGGAGCTTTCTTT.

The chain joins TRBV12-5 to TRBJ2-3, with D maybe TRBD2 (5 bases). V was trimmed by 6 bases and J by 7 bases, leaving 8 bases between them. Germline V gene data show CDR1 as LGHNT and CDR2 as FRNRAP. This CDR3 contains 11 residues. CDR3: CASGGGYTQYF. The DNA for the CDR3 is TGTGCTAGTGGGGGCGGGTATACGCAGTATTTT.

This clonotype appeared a few times. V is TRBV7-7 and J is TRBJ2-5, with a weak D call TRBD2 (5 bases). V was pared by 4 bases and J by 7 bases, with 19 bases between. This CDR3 comprises 15 residues. Germline CDR1 is SSHAT and CDR2 is FNYEAQ (reference sequence). The CDR3 loop is CASSSTPAGSGTQYF. DNA of the CDR3: TGTGCCAGCAGCTCGACCCCTGCGGGCTCCGGGACCCAGTACTTC.

The rearrangement joins TRBV20-1 to TRBJ1-1; a weak D match, TRBD1 (5 bases). The ends were cut back, 3 bases at V and 2 bases at J, with 13 bases in the middle. The length of the CDR3 is 14 residues. Germline loops: CDR1 DFQATT, CDR2 SNEGSKA (reference sequence). DNA for the CDR3: TGCAGTGCTAGTATAGTCGGACAAAACACTGAAGCTTTCTTT. It is translated as CSASIVGQNTEAFF.

This clonotype occurred many times. The CDR3 here is CATAHRVSNQPQHF. DNA of the CDR3: TGTGCCACCGCGCACAGGGTAAGCAATCAGCCCCAGCATTTT. This rearrangement joins TRBV24-1 to TRBJ1-5; perhaps TRBD1 as D (6 bases). The V gene lost 9 bases and the J gene lost 1 base, with 12 bases spanning the gap. Germline values: CDR1 KGHDR, CDR2 SFDVKD. The CDR3 length is 14 residues.

There are many counts of this clonotype. The rearrangement links TRBV20-1 to TRBJ2-5, with TRBD1 matching over 8 bases. Germline-derived CDR1 and CDR2 are DFQATT and SNEGSKA (reference sequence). This CDR3 spans 14 amino acids. V lost 3 bases and J lost 3; bases outside the gene matches: 6. The CDR3 coding sequence is TGCAGTGCTAGGACGGGACAGGTAGAAGAGACCCAGTACTTC. Its protein product is CSARTGQVEETQYF.